Included here is one TCR beta chain sequence, with context. No cognate antigen has been identified for it. No clone much larger than this one lies a single base away; base qualities are absent. The data derive from a study of untreated major depressive disorder (dated by TCRdb to between 2017 and 2018). Context from the whole study: The study was a cross-sectional case-control comparison of T cell phenotype and TCR repertoire between antidepressant-free major depressive disorder patients and individually matched non-depressed controls. Sequencing followed up flow-cytometry Vbeta 5.1, Vbeta 11 and Vbeta 22 usage differences observed in the whole cohort.

Study-wide conclusions, independent of this receptor: For the sequencing comparisons, one-tailed planned tests were applied to only three preselected Vbeta families. In the sequencing data, TRBV25-01 and TRBV02-01 usage matched the flow-cytometry pattern but was not statistically significant. Strict matching and exclusion criteria produced a comparatively small study sample, limiting generalizability of findings. In CD4+ T cells, sequencing confirmed that depressed patients used TRBV05-01 (Vbeta 5.1) more than controls did, with a one-tailed test giving p = 0.040. In every sequenced subject, the top five TRBV05-01 clones were all identified as private clones.

The Qiagen DNeasy Blood and Tissue Kit was used to extract total genomic DNA from the purified CD4+ T cells. The TCRbeta CDR3 region, defined according to IMGT, was amplified and sequenced using immunoSEQ immunosequencing protocols. The original pipeline was this. The immunoSEQ service preprocessed the raw sequence data to correct PCR and sequencing errors. The sequence data were loaded into the immunoSEQ Analyzer and then analyzed further using VDJtools v1.0.7. The paired Wilcoxon signed-rank test was used to test differences between patients and controls. TCRdb re-hosts the immuneACCESS table, in-frame sequences only. Its copies lack some clones; in the studies checked, an unresolved V gene accounts for under half of them, and the cause for the rest is not known. D and trimming were read from the DNA, whereas the V and J calls and clone size are those reported in that table. This sample comprises 15,000 to 20,000 clones, under 90% of them detected only once. The leading ten clones occupy 0.82% of the sample.

Each depressed patient was pairwise matched to a non-depressed control for sex, age, current smoking status and body mass index. Every participant in the study was of European descent. Controls had no current or lifetime mood disorder and scored 5 or less on the Quick Inventory of Depressive Symptoms-Self Report. Major medical conditions, Axis I/II comorbidities, regular medication or illicit drug use, and drinking over 100 g alcohol weekly were applied as exclusion criteria for all participants. From each participant, around 30 ml of peripheral blood was collected into EDTA tubes. Using the BD IMag Human CD4 T Lymphocyte Enrichment Set, CD4+ T cells were purified from thawed PBMCs via magnetic negative selection. Flow cytometry confirmed that the CD4+ enrichment method typically gave 85% to 95% purity. A subgroup of five case-control pairs, chosen blind to the chemokine receptor expression and flow-cytometric repertoire skewing results, underwent TCRbeta sequencing. All blood samples were collected in the morning at 8:00 a.m., and PBMCs were isolated by Ficoll-Hypaque gradient centrifugation. PBMCs were cryopreserved by gradual cooling to -80 degrees C and were kept in liquid nitrogen until assay.

Trimming takes 3 bases from V and 0 bases from J, and the germline ends sit 12 bases apart. CDR3 length: 15 amino acids, cysteine to phenylalanine. Of the read, only the CDR3 DNA is kept; its 45 bases are in frame from base 1. The germline V gene yields SGHVS for CDR1 and FNYEAQ for CDR2. The sequenced sample consisted of CD4+ T cells from PBMCs. This receptor was identified in a woman aged 30 to 39 in good health. The chain is made from TRBV7-6 and TRBJ2-7; a weak D assignment points to TRBD2 (5 bases agree). The bases are TGTGCCAGCAGCTTGTCTGGGAGTAGCTCCTACGAGCAGTACTTC. This encodes CASSLSGSSSYEQYF.